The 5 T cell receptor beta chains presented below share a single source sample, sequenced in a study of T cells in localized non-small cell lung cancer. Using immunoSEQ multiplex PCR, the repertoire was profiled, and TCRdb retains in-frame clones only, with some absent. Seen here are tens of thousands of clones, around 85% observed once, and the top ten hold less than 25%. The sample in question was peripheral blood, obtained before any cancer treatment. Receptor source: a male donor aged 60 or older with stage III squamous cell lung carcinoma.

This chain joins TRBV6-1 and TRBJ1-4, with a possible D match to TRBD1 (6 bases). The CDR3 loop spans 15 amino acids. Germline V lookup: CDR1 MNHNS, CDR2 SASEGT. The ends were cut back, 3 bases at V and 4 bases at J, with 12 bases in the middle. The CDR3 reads CASSERGRGNEKLFF. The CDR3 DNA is TGTGCCAGCAGTGAGCGGGGGCGAGGTAATGAAAAACTGTTTTTT.

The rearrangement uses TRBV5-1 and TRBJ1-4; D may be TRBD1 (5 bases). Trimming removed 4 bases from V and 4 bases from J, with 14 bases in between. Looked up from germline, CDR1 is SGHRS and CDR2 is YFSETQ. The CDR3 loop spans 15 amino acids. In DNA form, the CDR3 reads TGCGCCAGCAGCAAAGGGACTTGGGGTAATGAAAAACTGTTTTTT. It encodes CASSKGTWGNEKLFF.

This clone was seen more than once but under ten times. The CDR3 sequence is CAWSVLAGQETQYF. For the CDR3, the DNA is TGTGCCTGGAGTGTACTAGCGGGGCAAGAGACCCAGTACTTC. This chain uses TRBV30 with TRBJ2-5, with 10 bases that match TRBD2. Trimming removed 0 bases from V and 2 bases from J; junction bases left unmatched: 0. The germline V gene encodes CDR1 GTSNPN and CDR2 SVGIG (reference sequence). This CDR3 region has 14 residues.

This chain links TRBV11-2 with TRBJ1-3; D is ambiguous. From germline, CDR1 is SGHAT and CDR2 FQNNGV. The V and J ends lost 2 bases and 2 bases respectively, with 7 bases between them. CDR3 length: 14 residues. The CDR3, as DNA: TGTGCCAGCAGCTTATCGGGCGCTGGAAACACCATATATTTT. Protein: CASSLSGAGNTIYF.

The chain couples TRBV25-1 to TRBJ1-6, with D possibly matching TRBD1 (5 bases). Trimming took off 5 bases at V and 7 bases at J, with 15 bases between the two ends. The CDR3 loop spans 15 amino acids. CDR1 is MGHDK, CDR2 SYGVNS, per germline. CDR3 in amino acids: CASSRGGNPNSPLHF. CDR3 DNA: TGTGCCAGCAGTCGGGGGGGGAACCCCAATTCACCCCTCCACTTT. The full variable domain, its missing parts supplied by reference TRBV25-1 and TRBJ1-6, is EADIYQTPRYLVIGTGKKITLECSQTMGHDKMYWYQQDPGMELHLIHYSYGVNSTEKGDLSSESTVSRIRTEHFPLTLESARPSHTSQYLCASSRGGNPNSPLHFGNGTRLTVT.